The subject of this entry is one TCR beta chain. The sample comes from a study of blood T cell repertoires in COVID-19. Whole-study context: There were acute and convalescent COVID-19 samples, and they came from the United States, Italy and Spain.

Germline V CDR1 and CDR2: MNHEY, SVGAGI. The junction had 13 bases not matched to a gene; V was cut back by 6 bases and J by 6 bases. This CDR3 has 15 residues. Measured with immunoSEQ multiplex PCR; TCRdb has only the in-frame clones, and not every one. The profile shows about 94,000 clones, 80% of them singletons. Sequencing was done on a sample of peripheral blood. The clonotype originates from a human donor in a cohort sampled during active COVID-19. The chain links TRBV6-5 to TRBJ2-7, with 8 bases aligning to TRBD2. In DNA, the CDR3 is TGTGCCAGCAGCCGGCCGGGGGGGAGGCTTGGCGAGCAGTACTTC. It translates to CASSRPGGRLGEQYF.